Below are 30 T cell receptor beta chains sequenced from a single sample in a study of blood T cell repertoires in COVID-19. Produced via immunoSEQ multiplex PCR; TCRdb's table is partial and in-frame only. The table includes around 300,000 clones, roughly 86% detected once. The sample consisted of peripheral blood. All receptors come from a woman aged 25 to 45 who had recovered from COVID-19.

This clone showed up just once. This rearrangement joins TRBV13 to TRBJ2-7, with TRBD2 identical over 13 bases. The germline V gene has CDR1 PRHDT and CDR2 FYEKMQ (reference sequence). This CDR3 contains 18 residues. Trimming removed 0 bases from V and 2 bases from J; junction bases left unmatched: 7. CDR3 in amino acids: CASSLGQLAGGTPYEQYF. The CDR3 DNA follows: TGTGCCAGCAGCTTAGGCCAACTAGCGGGGGGGACCCCCTACGAGCAGTACTTC.

This clone appeared once. The V call is TRBV10-1, the J call TRBJ1-1; TRBD1 is a possible D gene (6 bases). In germline, CDR1 is WNHNN, CDR2 SYGVQD (reference sequence). V was pared by 7 bases and J by 2 bases, with 8 bases between. The CDR3 contains 12 residues. CDR3 loop: CASKDSNTEAFF. DNA for the CDR3: TGCGCCAGCAAGGACAGTAACACTGAAGCTTTCTTT.

The CDR3 bases are TGTGCCAGCAGCGAAAAGGACAGATCCTACGAGCAGTACTTC. It translates to CASSEKDRSYEQYF. The chain recombines TRBV7-2 with TRBJ2-7; TRBD1 is a possible D gene (6 bases). Germline V gives CDR1 SGHTA, CDR2 FQGNSA. The CDR3 length is 14 residues. Between the trimmed V and J ends, which lost 5 bases and 1 base, there was a span of 12 bases. Full variable domain (rest looked up from reference TRBV7-2 and TRBJ2-7): GAGVSQSPSNKVTEKGKDVELRCDPISGHTALYWYRQSLGQGLEFLIYFQGNSAPDKSGLPSDRFSAERTGGSVSTLTIQRTQQEDSAVYLCASSEKDRSYEQYFGPGTRLTVT.

This sequence joins TRBV11-2 and TRBJ1-4, with D possibly being TRBD1 (5 bases). Trimming shortened V by 1 base and J by 11 bases, and 17 bases separated the two germline ends. From germline, CDR1 is SGHAT and CDR2 FQNNGV. The length of the CDR3 is 15 residues. Here the CDR3 reads CASSLGTKARGKLFF. The DNA for the CDR3 is TGTGCCAGCAGCTTAGGGACAAAGGCCCGTGGGAAACTGTTTTTT.

This rearrangement joins TRBV19 to TRBJ2-7, with 7 bases aligning to TRBD1. With 8 bases clipped from V and 5 bases from J, the junction kept 6 bases outside the gene matches. The CDR3 has 12 amino acids. Germline lookup yields CDR1 LNHDA and CDR2 SQIVND (reference sequence). CDR3 DNA sequence: TGTGCCAGTCGACAGGGAAGCAACGAGCAGTACTTC. Protein sequence: CASRQGSNEQYF.

The CDR3 is CASSLPFREGDYGYTF. The CDR3 coding sequence is TGCGCCAGCAGCCTCCCTTTCAGGGAAGGTGACTATGGCTACACCTTC. The chain combines TRBV5-1 with TRBJ1-2; tentatively, D is TRBD1 (5 bases). The CDR3 has 16 amino acids. Trimming removed 4 bases at V and 3 bases at J, with 19 bases between. Germline CDR1 SGHRS, CDR2 YFSETQ.

V and J are TRBV27 and TRBJ2-1, with 8 bases that match TRBD1. Trimming at V came to 5 bases and at J to 0 bases, leaving 9 bases not matched to a gene. The CDR3 covers 17 residues. The germline gives CDR1 MNHEY, CDR2 SMNVEV (reference sequence). This CDR3 is CASSLLRGPSSYNEQFF. In DNA, the CDR3 is TGTGCCAGCAGTCTACTCAGGGGGCCAAGCTCCTACAATGAGCAGTTCTTC.

This clone was counted once. The chain links TRBV10-3 to TRBJ2-7, with D tentatively TRBD2 (5 bases). Germline V gene lookup returns CDR1 ENHRY and CDR2 SYGVKD. V was cut by 3 bases and J by 3 bases, with 15 bases left in between. The CDR3 runs 15 residues. CDR3 residues: CAISESNSRGYEQYF. DNA for the CDR3: TGTGCCATCAGTGAAAGTAATAGCCGGGGCTACGAGCAGTACTTC.

The rearrangement uses TRBV28 and TRBJ1-2, with D tentatively TRBD1 (5 bases). V lost 8 bases and J 3 bases, leaving 22 bases between the germline ends. Germline CDR1 is MDHEN and CDR2 is SYDVKM. This CDR3 is built from 16 residues. CDR3 in amino acids: CASRRGGTISDYGYTF. The CDR3 nucleotides read TGTGCCAGCCGTCGTGGGGGGACTATAAGCGACTATGGCTACACCTTC.

The chain has TRBV28 and TRBJ2-2, with 7 nucleotides matching TRBD2. The CDR3 runs to 16 residues. CDR1 MDHEN and CDR2 SYDVKM come from the germline V gene. The V gene end was trimmed by 3 bases and the J gene end by 6 bases; junction bases not matched to a gene: 10. The CDR3 protein is CASSFDSGFGAGELFF. The CDR3 bases are TGTGCCAGCAGTTTTGATAGCGGGTTTGGGGCCGGGGAGCTGTTTTTT.

The chain combines TRBV7-2 with TRBJ2-5, with 10 bases matching TRBD1. Germline CDR1 is SGHTA and CDR2 is FQGNSA. This CDR3 has 15 amino acids. The junction had 6 bases not matched to a gene; V was cut back by 5 bases and J by 3 bases. The chain's CDR3 is CASSISGTGEETQYF. DNA of the CDR3: TGTGCCAGCAGCATTTCCGGGACAGGGGAAGAGACCCAGTACTTC.

The genes are TRBV1 and TRBJ1-1. TRBV1 is flagged as a pseudogene. This CDR3 comprises 12 residues. For the CDR3, the DNA is TGCACCAGCAGCCAAGAGGTCGGTGAAGCTTTCTTT. Protein product: CTSSQEVGEAFF.

This clone appeared a single time. The CDR3 here is CASSRELAGYEQYF. In DNA form, the CDR3 reads TGTGCCAGCAGTCGAGAACTAGCGGGTTACGAGCAGTACTTC. The chain carries TRBV6-2 or TRBV6-3 and TRBJ2-7; 9 bases fit TRBD2. V lost 5 bases to trimming and J lost 4 bases; unmatched junction nucleotides: 6. This CDR3 is 14 amino acids long. Germline V lookup: CDR1 MNHEY, CDR2 SVGEGT.

The chain uses TRBV27 and TRBJ1-2; TRBD1 aligns across 9 bases. The V and J ends lost 5 bases and 8 bases, in that order; junction bases with no gene match: 12. The CDR3 totals 15 residues. Germline V gives CDR1 MNHEY, CDR2 SMNVEV (reference sequence). CDR3 residues: CASSRRGTGGAGYTF. The CDR3 DNA reads as TGTGCCAGCAGTCGACGGGGTACAGGGGGCGCGGGCTACACCTTC.

The DNA of the CDR3 is TGTGCCAGCAGCTTAGCGCGGACAGGGAATTCACCCCTCCACTTT. Protein: CASSLARTGNSPLHF. The chain recombines TRBV7-8 with TRBJ1-6, with 8 nucleotides matching TRBD1. Germline V gene sequence: CDR1 SGHVS, CDR2 FQNEAQ. The CDR3 has 15 residues. With V trimmed by 0 bases and J by 7 bases, 2 bases remained unmatched.

V and J are TRBV6-5 and TRBJ1-6; 8 bases agree with TRBD1. Per germline, CDR1 MNHEY and CDR2 SVGAGI. V was pared by 0 bases and J by 9 bases, with 4 bases of the junction left unmatched. The CDR3 loop spans 15 amino acids. CDR3 sequence reads: CASSYSADRVSPLHF. CDR3 DNA sequence: TGTGCCAGCAGTTACTCCGCGGACAGGGTTTCACCCCTCCACTTT.

This chain joins TRBV27 and TRBJ2-4; D is uncertain. Germline CDR1 and CDR2: MNHEY and SMNVEV (reference sequence). V was trimmed by 6 bases and J by 7 bases, leaving 16 bases between them. The length of the CDR3 is 14 residues. The CDR3 sequence is CASRNTEPMNIQYF. CDR3 coding DNA: TGTGCCAGCAGAAATACCGAGCCCATGAACATTCAGTACTTC.

This clone has just one count. The chain links TRBV5-4 to TRBJ2-5, with 11 bases identical to TRBD1. Per the germline V gene, CDR1 is SGHNT and CDR2 is YYREEE (reference sequence). V was clipped by 6 bases and J by 4 bases; unmatched bases: 8. The CDR3 length is 15 residues. For the CDR3, the DNA is TGTGCCAGCACCCCCGGGACAGGGGGGTCAGAGACCCAGTACTTC. Its translation: CASTPGTGGSETQYF.

The J gene is TRBJ1-4, the V gene TRBV2; D unresolved. Trimming took 0 bases from V and 10 from J, leaving 15 bases between them. CDR1 and CDR2 (germline): SNHLY, FYNNEI. CDR3 length: 15 amino acids. The CDR3 here is CASSEAGSRRGKLFF. CDR3 DNA: TGTGCCAGCAGTGAAGCTGGGAGTAGGCGTGGAAAACTGTTTTTT.

This clone was found a few times. The chain employs TRBV5-1 and TRBJ2-7; TRBD1 might be the D (6 bases). Trimming cost V 4 bases and J 0 bases, with 14 bases left between them. This CDR3 has 15 residues. CDR1 is SGHRS, CDR2 YFSETQ, per germline. CDR3 sequence (DNA): TGCGCCAGCAGCGGGGGCAGGGAGAGCTCCTACGAGCAGTACTTC. This gives the protein CASSGGRESSYEQYF.

This clone is a singleton in its sample. The chain links TRBV7-2 to TRBJ2-7; D is perhaps TRBD1 (6 bases). The V and J ends lost 9 bases and 2 bases respectively, with 20 bases between them. Germline CDR1 and CDR2: SGHTA and FQGNSA. The length of the CDR3 is 15 residues. The CDR3 loop reads CASTPSRQAPYEQYF. The DNA of the CDR3 is TGTGCCAGTACCCCCTCCCGACAGGCGCCCTACGAGCAGTACTTC.

The CDR3 region has the DNA TGTGCCAGCTCACCTCCGGGACAGCTAACAATGAACACTGAAGCTTTCTTT. Its protein product is CASSPPGQLTMNTEAFF. This rearrangement joins TRBV18 to TRBJ1-1, with TRBD1 identical over 7 bases. The CDR3 has 17 residues. V was clipped by 3 bases and J by 0 bases; unmatched bases: 10. Looked up from germline, CDR1 is KGHSH and CDR2 is LQKENI.

The chain is built from TRBV7-9 and TRBJ2-7, with a possible D match to TRBD1 (5 bases). This CDR3 comprises 13 residues. The V and J ends lost 1 base and 5 bases respectively, with 9 bases between them. The germline V gene encodes CDR1 SEHNR and CDR2 FQNEAQ (reference sequence). The CDR3 reads CASSLVTRDEQYF. DNA of the CDR3: TGTGCCAGCAGCTTAGTAACCAGGGACGAGCAGTACTTC.

The rearrangement links TRBV27 to TRBJ1-2; a possible D gene is TRBD1 (5 bases). Germline CDR1 MNHEY, CDR2 SMNVEV (reference sequence). The CDR3 length is 15 residues. V was clipped by 2 bases and J by 4 bases, with 14 bases between them. CDR3 region: CASSLGGRAGYGYTF. The CDR3 DNA sequence: TGTGCCAGCAGTTTAGGGGGGAGGGCGGGCTATGGCTACACCTTC.

J is TRBJ1-1 and V is TRBV5-6; 7 bases line up with TRBD1. The V segment lost 4 bases and the J segment 1 base; nucleotides outside the gene matches: 4. The CDR3 contains 14 residues. Germline loops: CDR1 SGHDT, CDR2 YYEEEE. The CDR3 loop is CASSMTGSNTEAFF. The CDR3 DNA is TGTGCCAGCAGCATGACAGGGTCGAACACTGAAGCTTTCTTT. The full variable domain, in which reference TRBV5-6 and TRBJ1-1 provide the parts outside the CDR3, is DAGVTQSPTHLIKTRGQQVTLRCSPKSGHDTVSWYQQALGQGPQFIFQYYEEEERQRGNFPDRFSGHQFPNYSSELNVNALLLGDSALYLCASSMTGSNTEAFFGQGTRLTVV.

This clone was seen once. J is TRBJ2-7 and V is TRBV12-3 or TRBV12-4; D is undetermined. Trimming removed 6 bases from V and 3 bases from J, with 12 bases in between. The CDR3 is 13 amino acids. CDR3 loop: CASSQLSFYEQYF. DNA of the CDR3: TGTGCCAGCAGCCAACTGAGCTTCTACGAGCAGTACTTC.

This rearrangement joins TRBV2 to TRBJ1-4; no reliable D call. V lost 1 base to trimming and J lost 6 bases, with 9 bases between them. The length of the CDR3 is 14 residues. Looked up from germline, CDR1 is SNHLY and CDR2 is FYNNEI. The CDR3 loop reads CASSEGGMYEKLFF. Written as DNA, the CDR3 is TGTGCCAGCAGTGAAGGCGGGATGTATGAAAAACTGTTTTTT.

The genes are TRBV7-2 and TRBJ2-5, with 7 bases that match TRBD2. V was pared by 2 bases and J by 5 bases, with 11 bases of the junction left unmatched. The CDR3 contains 16 residues. In germline, CDR1 is SGHTA, CDR2 FQGNSA. The CDR3 DNA sequence: TGTGCCAGCAGCTTATTATGGCGGGAGCCCCCCGAGACCCAGTACTTC. Protein product: CASSLLWREPPETQYF. Together with reference TRBV7-2 and TRBJ2-5, the CDR3 gives the full variable domain: GAGVSQSPSNKVTEKGKDVELRCDPISGHTALYWYRQSLGQGLEFLIYFQGNSAPDKSGLPSDRFSAERTGGSVSTLTIQRTQQEDSAVYLCASSLLWREPPETQYFGPGTRLLVL.

This sequence joins TRBV27 and TRBJ1-1, with 7 nucleotides matching TRBD1. J was trimmed by 6 bases and V by 6 bases; bases with no gene match: 4. Germline values: CDR1 MNHEY, CDR2 SMNVEV (reference sequence). The CDR3 loop spans 12 amino acids. In DNA form, the CDR3 reads TGTGCCAGCAGGACAGGGTTTGCTGAAGCTTTCTTT. Its translation is CASRTGFAEAFF.

The V gene is TRBV6-1, the J gene TRBJ1-6, with a tentative D call TRBD1 (6 bases). The germline V gene has CDR1 MNHNS and CDR2 SASEGT. Deletions cut 2 bases from V and 5 bases from J, with 13 bases between. The CDR3 is made up of 16 amino acids. CDR3: CASSEFIRTDNSPLHF. In DNA form, the CDR3 reads TGTGCCAGCAGTGAATTCATCAGGACAGATAATTCACCCCTCCACTTT.